The 17 T cell receptor beta chains listed next were all sequenced from one sample in a study of tumor-infiltrating lymphocytes in primary liver carcinoma (dated by TCRdb to 2016 to 2017). Total RNA and DNA were co-extracted from approximately 20-30 mg of bulk tissue with the AllPrep DNA/RNA mini kit, without cell sorting. Sequencing used an Illumina HiSeq 2500. TCRbeta-specific cDNA was reverse-transcribed from about 0.45 ug total RNA using a constant-region primer and ProtoScript II reverse transcriptase. TCRbeta libraries were built with three nested multiplex PCR rounds, a slightly modified ARM-PCR procedure. Each of the first two PCR rounds ran for 10 cycles and used multiplex TRBV1-TRBV30 forward primers together with a Cbeta reverse primer. The public reads were run again by TCRdb, first through fastp at Q25 and then through MiXCR, and only productive beta chains were kept. Each record represents a unique CDR3 protein, reported with the most common genes and DNA among its rows. Within this sample are around 25,000 distinct CDR3 sequences, with over 65% of them counted one time only. The ten largest clones capture 45% to 50% of the sample.

The sample taken for sequencing was liver tumor tissue from sampling region 3. What the cell subset or site label conveys for this sample: tumor region T3, left-lateral pole. The receptors come from a man in his forties with primary liver carcinoma and hepatitis B virus infection.

This clonotype appeared a few times. A read error may explain this, as a much larger clone is one base away. The CDR3 carries no conserved terminal phenylalanine or tryptophan, so it likely arises from a read error. J is TRBJ2-3 and V is TRBV7-9, with D perhaps TRBD1 (6 bases). The CDR3 loop spans 15 amino acids. Germline assignment: CDR1 SEHNR and CDR2 FQNEAQ (reference sequence). V was trimmed by 2 bases and J by 4 bases, leaving 13 bases between them. CDR3 DNA: TGTGCCAGCAGCTTATATTACAGGGTAGCAGATACGCAGTATTTA. Its protein product is CASSLYYRVADTQYL.

In this sample, this clonotype turned up once. At one end the junction does not follow the germline gene, possibly because of a read error. V is TRBV29-1 and J is TRBJ1-1; D may be TRBD1 (5 bases). Germline CDR1 reads SQVTM; CDR2 reads ANQGSEA. The CDR3 has 14 residues. Written as DNA, the CDR3 is TGCAGCGTTGAGGGGACGCTGTTCTCGCCTGAAGCCTTCTTT. Translated: CSVEGTLFSPEAFF.

The V and J genes are TRBV12-5 and TRBJ2-1, with 13 bases identical to TRBD2. This CDR3 contains 14 residues. V shed 9 bases, J shed 15 bases, and the junction held 14 bases outside the gene matches. The germline V gene has CDR1 LGHNT and CDR2 FRNRAP. The CDR3 is CASATSGRAAELFF. The CDR3 DNA is TGTGCTAGCGCTACTAGCGGGAGGGCCGCTGAACTGTTCTTC.

Turning to this clonotype: A much larger clone lies one base from this, so it may be a read error. The chain uses TRBV5-1 and TRBJ2-7, with TRBD1 as a possible D gene (6 bases). The ends were cut back, 0 bases at V and 7 bases at J, with 14 bases in the middle. Per the germline V gene, CDR1 is SGHRS and CDR2 is YFSETQ. CDR3 size: 14 residues. In DNA, the CDR3 is TGCGCCAGCAGCTTGGACAGGGTGGTCCTAGAGCAGTACTTC. Translation: CASSLDRVVLEQYF.

The chain links TRBV12-3 or TRBV12-4 to TRBJ2-7; D might be TRBD1 or TRBD2, each matching 5 bases. The ends were cut back, 5 bases at V and 9 bases at J, with 23 bases in the middle. There are 15 residues in the CDR3. The chain's CDR3 is CASSRGTGSTYWQYF. Here the CDR3 DNA reads TGTGCCAGCAGTCGAGGGACGGGCTCAACCTACTGGCAGTACTTC.

With respect to this clonotype: The germline gene is not matched at one end of the junction; a read error may be the cause. The gene calls are TRBV4-3 and TRBJ2-2; D is possibly TRBD1 or TRBD2 (5 bases each). CDR1 is LGHNA, CDR2 YSLEER, per germline. The CDR3 contains 13 residues. The CDR3 region is CASSQDLGVEMSF. CDR3 bases: TGCGCCAGCAGCCAAGATTTGGGGGTGGAGATGTCTTTT.

On this clonotype: A read error may produce the germline difference seen at one junction end. The V and J genes are TRBV11-2 and TRBJ2-1; 8 bases map to TRBD2. The CDR3 loop spans 17 amino acids. The V gene's germline CDR1 is SGHAT and CDR2 FQNNGV. CDR3 protein: CPSSSTYSGVSYNGQLF. CDR3 bases: TGTCCCAGCAGCTCCACTTATAGCGGGGTCTCCTACAATGGGCAGTTATTC.

The chain carries TRBV14 and TRBJ2-7; maybe TRBD2 (5 bases). Germline-derived CDR1 and CDR2 are SGHDN and FVKESK. Trimming pared 7 bases from V and 2 bases from J, leaving 15 bases between. There are 14 residues in the CDR3. This CDR3 reads CASIVATFPYEQYF. The CDR3 DNA reads as TGTGCCAGCATCGTAGCGACTTTCCCCTACGAGCAGTACTTC.

The chain couples TRBV5-5 to TRBJ2-1; D perhaps matches TRBD2 (5 bases). Germline V gene data show CDR1 as SGHKS and CDR2 as YYEKEE (reference sequence). Trimming stripped 4 bases from V and 5 bases from J, with 13 bases between. CDR3 length equals 14 residues. In DNA form, the CDR3 reads TGTGCCAGCAGCCCTGGAGGTTCCCACAATGAGCAGTTCTTC. Translation: CASSPGGSHNEQFF.

This clonotype appeared a single time. The chain is built from TRBV12-3 or TRBV12-4 and TRBJ2-5, with TRBD2 as a possible D gene (5 bases). V was shortened by 9 bases and J by 4 bases, with 15 bases between the two germline ends. The CDR3 totals 13 residues. The chain's CDR3 is CASSRLTGETQYF. Written as DNA, the CDR3 is TGTGCCAGTAGCCGACTAACGGGAGAGACCCAGTACTTC.

To note about this clonotype: A read error is likely, as this CDR3 ends without the conserved phenylalanine or tryptophan. J is TRBJ2-5 and V is TRBV11-2; TRBD2 might be the D (6 bases). Germline V gives CDR1 SGHAT, CDR2 FQNNGV. With 5 bases removed from V and 7 bases from J, the gap between germline ends came to 23 bases. This CDR3 region has 16 residues. CDR3 residues: CASSQSPGGGKGTQYY. DNA for the CDR3: TGTGCCAGCAGCCAATCTCCTGGTGGGGGGAAAGGGACCCAGTACTAC.

Comments on this clonotype: A much more abundant neighbour one base away suggests this may be a read error. The chain has TRBV18 and TRBJ2-1; D gene uncertain. The CDR3 is 16 residues long. Between the trimmed V and J ends, which lost 0 bases and 4 bases, there was a span of 13 bases. Germline V CDR1 and CDR2: KGHSH, LQKENI. CDR3 DNA sequence: TGTGCCAGCTCACCACCAGACGGCATCGGGTACAATGAGCAGTTCTTC. Encoded protein: CASSPPDGIGYNEQFF.

The chain links TRBV10-2 to TRBJ2-3; D uncertain. CDR3 size: 11 residues. Germline values: CDR1 WSHSY, CDR2 SAAADI. The V end lost 7 bases, the J end lost 4 bases, and 6 bases lay between the germline ends. CDR3 loop: CASTLADTQYF. In DNA form, the CDR3 reads TGCGCCAGCACTCTAGCAGATACGCAGTATTTT.

Notes on this clonotype: The junction departs from germline at one end; a sequencing error may be responsible. This chain connects TRBV11-3 to TRBJ2-3; no definite D call. The V gene's germline CDR1 is SGHNT and CDR2 YENEEA. The CDR3 is made up of 15 amino acids. The CDR3 nucleotides are TGTGCCAGCGGCTTAGAGTCCGGGCACAGAGATACGCAGTATTTT. Its protein product is CASGLESGHRDTQYF.

The rearrangement links TRBV11-2 to TRBJ2-5; 11 nucleotides match TRBD2. After removal of 7 bases from V and 3 bases from J, the junction contained 10 bases not matched to a gene. The CDR3 sequence is 16 residues long. Germline V CDR1 and CDR2: SGHAT, FQNNGV. The CDR3 loop is CASNRTPSGGKETQYF. The CDR3 nucleotides read TGTGCCAGCAATCGAACTCCTAGCGGGGGGAAAGAGACCCAGTACTTC.

The chain is built from TRBV4-1 and TRBJ2-3, with D perhaps TRBD2 (6 bases). CDR3 length: 18 amino acids. Germline loops: CDR1 MGHRA, CDR2 YSYEKL. The V end lost 3 bases, the J end lost 1 base, and 20 bases lay between the germline ends. CDR3 in DNA: TGCGCCAGCAGCCAGGTGACTAGTGGGAGTGTATGCACAGATACGCAGTATTTT. This sequence encodes CASSQVTSGSVCTDTQYF.

This clonotype was observed many times. V and J are TRBV30 and TRBJ1-5, with D unclear. Germline V gives CDR1 GTSNPN, CDR2 SVGIG (reference sequence). V was cut by 5 bases and J by 2 bases, with 10 bases left in between. This CDR3 contains 13 residues. As DNA, the CDR3 is TGTGCCTGGGGCCTAAAAGGCAATCAGCCCCAGCATTTT. It is translated as CAWGLKGNQPQHF.